This passage covers 9 T cell receptor beta chains from one sample sequenced in a study of T cell changes during pregnancy in multiple sclerosis. Repertoires were generated with immunoSEQ multiplex PCR, while TCRdb's copy carries only in-frame clones and drops some. The sample includes about 46,000 clones, approximately 91% of them seen just once. Sequenced here: CD8+ T cells from peripheral blood mononuclear cells, sampled after pregnancy. The receptors here all came from a female donor with multiple sclerosis, enrolled in a pregnancy study.

The CDR3 loop is CSVEDWEAGGGGYTF. The CDR3 DNA follows: TGCAGCGTTGAAGATTGGGAGGCAGGGGGAGGTGGCTACACCTTC. The chain recombines TRBV29-1 with TRBJ1-2; the match to TRBD1 covers 7 bases. Germline-derived CDR1 and CDR2 are SQVTM and ANQGSEA. This CDR3 is built from 15 residues. Germline trimming cut 0 bases from V and 7 bases from J; bases unmatched to any gene: 11.

The chain combines TRBV4-3 with TRBJ1-1, with D perhaps matching TRBD1 (6 bases). This CDR3 has 15 residues. The V gene lost 5 bases and the J gene lost 1 base, with 14 bases spanning the gap. CDR1 is LGHNA and CDR2 is YSLEER in the germline V gene. The CDR3 is CASSYDSDRNTEAFF. For the CDR3, the DNA is TGCGCCAGCAGCTACGATTCGGACAGGAACACTGAAGCTTTCTTT.

The CDR3 protein is CASSQDQTGLDGYTF. The CDR3 DNA is TGCGCCAGCAGCCAAGACCAGACAGGGTTAGATGGCTACACCTTC. This chain joins TRBV4-1 and TRBJ1-2; 7 bases are a match to TRBD1. The V gene end was trimmed by 0 bases and the J gene end by 6 bases; junction bases not matched to a gene: 7. The CDR3 extends over 15 amino acids. Germline CDR1 MGHRA, CDR2 YSYEKL.

The chain combines TRBV6-5 with TRBJ2-7, with TRBD1 matching over 8 bases. The CDR3 has 15 residues. Unmatched junction bases numbered 12, after V lost 4 bases and J lost 7 bases. CDR1 and CDR2 from the germline V gene are MNHEY and SVGAGI. The CDR3 nucleotides read TGTGCCAGCAGTTCCCGTGGACAGGGATCTCGGGAGCAGTACTTC. Translating it yields CASSSRGQGSREQYF.

The V and J genes are TRBV5-4 and TRBJ1-1; 9 positions agree with TRBD1. Germline CDR1 is SGHNT and CDR2 is YYREEE (reference sequence). Trimming at V came to 4 bases and at J to 6 bases, leaving 7 bases not matched to a gene. This CDR3 contains 14 residues. The CDR3: CASSGQGQGAEAFF. The CDR3 DNA follows: TGTGCCAGCAGCGGGCAGGGACAGGGCGCTGAAGCTTTCTTT.

The rearrangement joins TRBV7-9 to TRBJ2-1; 8 nucleotides align to TRBD2. The ends lost 2 bases at V and 6 bases at J; junction bases unmatched: 6. This CDR3 spans 15 amino acids. Germline V gives CDR1 SEHNR, CDR2 FQNEAQ (reference sequence). In DNA form, the CDR3 reads TGTGCCAGCAGCTTATCCGGGAGGGCCTTCAATGAGCAGTTCTTC. It is translated as CASSLSGRAFNEQFF.

This chain links TRBV7-3 with TRBJ2-5; unclear D gene. The CDR3 totals 15 residues. Trimming removed 2 bases at V and 0 bases at J, with 10 bases between. CDR1 SGHTA and CDR2 FQGTGA come from the germline V gene. CDR3 sequence reads: CASSLGVVDQETQYF. The CDR3 DNA reads TGTGCCAGCAGCTTAGGAGTTGTCGACCAAGAGACCCAGTACTTC.

The chain combines TRBV5-5 with TRBJ1-1; 7 bases align to TRBD1. The CDR3 runs to 14 residues. Trimming cost V 2 bases and J 4 bases; bases outside gene matches: 5. The germline CDR1 and CDR2 sequences are SGHKS and YYEKEE (reference sequence). The CDR3 spells CASSLFAGGTEAFF. CDR3 in DNA: TGTGCCAGCAGCTTATTCGCAGGGGGCACTGAAGCTTTCTTT.

This clone came up a few times. For the CDR3, the DNA is TGTGCCAGCAGCCCGACAGGGTATAGCAATCAGCCCCAGCATTTT. Translating it yields CASSPTGYSNQPQHF. The chain uses TRBV6-5 and TRBJ1-5; 7 bases are a match to TRBD1. The CDR3 loop spans 15 amino acids. The germline CDR1 and CDR2 sequences are MNHEY and SVGAGI. V gave up 6 bases and J gave up 0 bases; unmatched junction bases: 5.